This T cell receptor beta chain was sequenced in a study of cytomegalovirus exposure and HLA in healthy donors. Per the germline V gene, CDR1 is SGHKS and CDR2 is YYEKEE (reference sequence). CDR3 size: 15 residues. Deletions cut 4 bases from V and 6 bases from J, with 18 bases between. The PCR employed 60 Vbeta primers together with 13 Jbeta primers. Assay used: immunoSEQ multiplex PCR; TCRdb lists only in-frame clones, some missing. The profile covers under 150,000 clones, with about 60% appearing a single time and more than 8% taken by the ten largest. The sequenced material came from PBMCs. The source is a man in his forties or fifties in good health and CMV-seropositive. The V call is TRBV5-5, the J call TRBJ2-3, with a weak D call TRBD2 (6 bases). CDR3 in amino acids: CASSLRDSPADTQYF. CDR3 coding DNA: TGTGCCAGCAGCCTACGGGACTCCCCCGCGGATACGCAGTATTTT.